This TCR beta chain is from a study of T cells after yellow fever vaccination. Study results and limitations: Abundant clonotypes (contaminants from the bulk population) could be present in FACS-sorted repertoires. The booster response re-showed most primary clones: over 95% CD4, around 87% CD8.

The CDR3 runs to 13 residues. V was pared by 8 bases and J by 1 base, with 8 bases between. CDR1 is SGHVT, CDR2 SQSDAQ, per germline. This clonotype was counted between two and nine times. Its antigen is still unknown. TCRdb ran MiXCR on the 5' RACE reads and lists one entry per CDR3 protein. Among about 350,000 distinct CDR3 sequences listed, approximately 4% were seen once. Sequenced material: PBMCs, taken 5 days after the yellow fever booster vaccination. The sequence derives from a man between 18 and 35 years old who received the YFV17D yellow fever vaccine. The J gene is TRBJ1-4, the V gene TRBV7-4; D gene uncertain. The DNA of the CDR3 is TGTGCCAGCCCCCCGAAAACTAATGAAAAACTGTTTTTT. Translation: CASPPKTNEKLFF. The full variable domain, completed using reference TRBV7-4 and TRBJ1-4, is GAGVSQSPRYKVAKRGRDVALRCDSISGHVTLYWYRQTLGQGSEVLTYSQSDAQRDKSGRPSGRFSAERPERSVSTLKIQRTEQGDSAVYLCASPPKTNEKLFFGSGTQLSVL.